Sequencing of this TCR beta chain was carried out in a study of glioma-infiltrating T cells after dendritic cell vaccination. Germline V gene sequence: CDR1 SGHAT, CDR2 FQNNGV. CDR3 length: 13 residues. Trimming removed 1 base at V and 4 bases at J, with 5 bases between. This clone was picked up one time. Using immunoSEQ multiplex PCR, the repertoire was profiled, and TCRdb retains in-frame clones only, with some absent. This repertoire shows over a thousand clones, approximately 90% found once; its top ten account for around 7%. This receptor was taken from a human donor with glioblastoma. The chain is built from TRBV11-2 and TRBJ2-1; D is unclear. Source: tumor tissue, taken before dendritic cell vaccination. CDR3 residues: CASSLVQYNEQFF. As DNA, the CDR3 is TGTGCCAGCAGCTTAGTTCAGTACAATGAGCAGTTCTTC.